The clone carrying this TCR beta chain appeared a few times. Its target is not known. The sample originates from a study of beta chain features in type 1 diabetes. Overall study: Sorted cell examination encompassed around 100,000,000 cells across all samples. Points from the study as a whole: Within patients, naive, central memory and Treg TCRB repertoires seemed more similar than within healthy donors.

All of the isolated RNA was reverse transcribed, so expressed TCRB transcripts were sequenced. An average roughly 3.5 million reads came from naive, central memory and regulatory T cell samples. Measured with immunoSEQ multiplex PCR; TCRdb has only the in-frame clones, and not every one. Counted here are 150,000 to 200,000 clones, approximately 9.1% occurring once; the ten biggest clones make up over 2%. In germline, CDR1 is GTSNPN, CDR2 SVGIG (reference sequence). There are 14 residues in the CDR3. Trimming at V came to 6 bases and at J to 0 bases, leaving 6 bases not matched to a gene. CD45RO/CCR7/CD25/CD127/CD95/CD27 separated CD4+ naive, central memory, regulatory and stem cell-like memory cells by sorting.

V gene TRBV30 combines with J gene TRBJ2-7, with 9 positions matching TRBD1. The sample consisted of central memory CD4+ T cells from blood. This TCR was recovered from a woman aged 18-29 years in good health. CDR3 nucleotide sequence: TGTGCCTGTACCGGGACAGGGAACTCCTACGAGCAGTACTTC. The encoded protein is CACTGTGNSYEQYF.